This is a list of T cell receptor beta chains from one sample in a study of OX40 agonist ivuxolimab in advanced cancers. Here immunoSEQ multiplex PCR was the method, and the copy in TCRdb shows in-frame clones only, minus some. The sample carries around 62,000 clones, around nine tenths recorded once. The source material was CD4+ or CD8+ T cells sorted from blood, sampled in a trial of the OX40 agonist ivuxolimab. Source of these receptors: an adult with an advanced solid tumor such as melanoma, head and neck, liver or kidney cancer. Both conserved end residues are part of each CDR3. D genes are given only for firm matches. Only some rows state a clone size, as once, few, many or a class for expanded clones.

size: NA; J: TRBJ1-1; V: TRBV7-9; D: NA; DNA: TGTGCCAGCAGCTTAAGTCTTGGGGTGAGCACTGAAGCTTTCTTT; CDR3: CASSLSLGVSTEAFF
size: NA; J: TRBJ1-1; V: TRBV7-3; D: NA; DNA: TGTGCCAGCAGCGTTAGTCCCAACACTGAAGCTTTCTTT; CDR3: CASSVSPNTEAFF
size: NA; J: TRBJ2-3; V: TRBV5-4; D: NA; DNA: TGTGCCAGCAGCTTAAACACAGTAGAACACACAGATACGCAGTATTTT; CDR3: CASSLNTVEHTDTQYF
size: NA; J: TRBJ1-5; V: TRBV7-2; D: TRBD1; DNA: TGTGCCAGCAGCTGGACAGGGAAGAATCAGCCCCAGCATTTT; CDR3: CASSWTGKNQPQHF
size: NA; J: TRBJ2-3; V: TRBV7-2; D: NA; DNA: TGTGCCAGCAGCTTAGTTACAGGTTTGCGAGATACGCAGTATTTT; CDR3: CASSLVTGLRDTQYF
size: NA; J: TRBJ2-7; V: TRBV4-2; D: NA; DNA: TGTGCCAGCAGGATTTCCGGGACTGACTCCTACGAGCAGTACTTC; CDR3: CASRISGTDSYEQYF
size: once; J: TRBJ1-1; V: TRBV15; D: TRBD1; DNA: TGTGCCACCAGCTCACGAATTTCCGGGACAGGGGGCCTGAGCACTGAAGCTTTCTTT; CDR3: CATSSRISGTGGLSTEAFF
size: NA; J: TRBJ2-1; V: TRBV9; D: TRBD1; DNA: TGTGCCAGCAGCTACCGGGACAGTGGGCCCAATGAGCAGTTCTTC; CDR3: CASSYRDSGPNEQFF
size: once; J: TRBJ1-3; V: TRBV6-1; D: NA; DNA: TGTGCCAGCAGTTTTATCCGGCCCCTCGGAAACACCATATATTTT; CDR3: CASSFIRPLGNTIYF
size: NA; J: TRBJ1-3; V: TRBV4-2; D: NA; DNA: TGTGCCAGCAGCCCCTTGTCGTTCGAAGGAAACACCATATATTTT; CDR3: CASSPLSFEGNTIYF
size: NA; J: TRBJ2-4; V: TRBV6-1; D: TRBD1; DNA: TGTGCCAGCAGTGAAGTTATAGGACAGGGTTATTTAGCCAAAAACATTCAGTACTTC; CDR3: CASSEVIGQGYLAKNIQYF
size: NA; J: TRBJ1-1; V: TRBV18; D: TRBD1; DNA: TGTGCCAGCTCACGAGGGACAGTCATGAACACTGAAGCTTTCTTT; CDR3: CASSRGTVMNTEAFF
size: once; J: TRBJ2-3; V: TRBV5-4; D: NA; DNA: TGTGCCAGCAGCTTGGTTTCCGAAGCTACGCAGTATTTT; CDR3: CASSLVSEATQYF
size: NA; J: TRBJ2-7; V: TRBV28; D: NA; DNA: TGTGCCAGCACCAACAATGGGGAGCAGTACTTC; CDR3: CASTNNGEQYF
size: NA; J: TRBJ2-7; V: TRBV29-1; D: NA; DNA: TGCAGCGTCCTATATCGGAGGGTGGGGTACGAGCAGTACTTC; CDR3: CSVLYRRVGYEQYF
size: once; J: TRBJ1-1; V: TRBV6-1; D: NA; DNA: TGTGCCAGCAGTGAATGGCGCGGTGGGAGTGAAGCTTTCTTT; CDR3: CASSEWRGGSEAFF
size: NA; J: TRBJ2-2; V: TRBV5-1; D: NA; DNA: TGCGCCAGCAGCCCCAGACCGGACACCGGGGAGCTGTTTTTT; CDR3: CASSPRPDTGELFF
size: NA; J: TRBJ1-5; V: TRBV2; D: NA; DNA: TGTGCCAGCTCGGCCCAAGGCACAGCTAGCAATCAGCCCCAGCATTTT; CDR3: CASSAQGTASNQPQHF
size: NA; J: TRBJ2-7; V: TRBV5-4; D: NA; DNA: TGTGCCAGCAGCTTGGCCGTGTCGAATAGCTACGAGCAGTACTTC; CDR3: CASSLAVSNSYEQYF
size: NA; J: TRBJ2-5; V: TRBV11-2; D: NA; DNA: TGTGCCAGCAGCCAAAATGGGGGGGAGACCCAGTACTTC; CDR3: CASSQNGGETQYF
size: NA; J: TRBJ2-5; V: TRBV10-3; D: TRBD2; DNA: TGTGCCATCAGTGGGGGACTAGCGGGAGTGGAGGCCCAGTACTTC; CDR3: CAISGGLAGVEAQYF
size: NA; J: TRBJ2-7; V: TRBV18; D: TRBD1; DNA: TGTGCCAGCTCACAGCCGGGACAGGGCTTCTCCGAGCAGTACTTC; CDR3: CASSQPGQGFSEQYF
size: NA; J: TRBJ1-4; V: TRBV18; D: NA; DNA: TGTGCCAGCTCACCCACGGGCCCAACTAATGAAAAACTGTTTTTT; CDR3: CASSPTGPTNEKLFF
size: NA; J: TRBJ1-1; V: TRBV27; D: TRBD1; DNA: TGTGCCAGCAGTTTTGGTGGGGACAGAGAAGCTTTCTTT; CDR3: CASSFGGDREAFF
size: NA; J: TRBJ1-1; V: TRBV6-6; D: TRBD1; DNA: TGTGCCAGCCGCAGGACAGGGGGCCGGGAAGCTTTCTTT; CDR3: CASRRTGGREAFF
size: NA; J: TRBJ1-2; V: TRBV5-1; D: NA; DNA: TGCGCCAGCAGCTTCGACAGAGTTTCCTATGGCTACACCTTC; CDR3: CASSFDRVSYGYTF
size: few; J: TRBJ2-4; V: TRBV5-4; D: NA; DNA: TGTGCCAGCAGCGCCGGGACAGCCAAAAACATTCAGTACTTC; CDR3: CASSAGTAKNIQYF
size: few; J: TRBJ1-2; V: TRBV19; D: NA; DNA: TGTGCCAGTATGAGCCTGGGCTATGGCTACACCTTC; CDR3: CASMSLGYGYTF
size: NA; J: TRBJ2-1; V: TRBV5-1; D: NA; DNA: TGCGCCAGCAGCTTGAACGTGGGGAGAGGCAATGAGCAGTTCTTC; CDR3: CASSLNVGRGNEQFF
size: NA; J: TRBJ2-3; V: TRBV4-2; D: NA; DNA: TGTGCCAGCAGCCCTGGGACACGAGATTCAATCAGTACGCAGTATTTT; CDR3: CASSPGTRDSISTQYF
size: few; J: TRBJ1-5; V: TRBV28; D: TRBD1; DNA: TGTGCCAGCAGTGATACGGTGGGGTTTGACGGGACAGGGGTCGGTCAGCCCCAGCATTTT; CDR3: CASSDTVGFDGTGVGQPQHF
size: NA; J: TRBJ2-7; V: TRBV2; D: NA; DNA: TGTGCCAGCAGCGTCAGCTCCTACGAGCAGTACTTC; CDR3: CASSVSSYEQYF
size: NA; J: TRBJ2-6; V: TRBV19; D: NA; DNA: TGTGCCAGTAGAGGAGACTCTGGGGCCAACGTCCTGACTTTC; CDR3: CASRGDSGANVLTF
size: NA; J: TRBJ2-7; V: TRBV16; D: NA; DNA: TGTGCCAGCAGCCAATCAAAGGGCACGCAGGGACCTTCCTCCTACGAGCAGTACTTC; CDR3: CASSQSKGTQGPSSYEQYF
size: few; J: TRBJ1-5; V: TRBV6-5; D: NA; DNA: TGTGCCAGCAGTTACTCGAGCACGGGCAATCAGCCCCAGCATTTT; CDR3: CASSYSSTGNQPQHF
size: NA; J: TRBJ2-3; V: TRBV5-6; D: NA; DNA: TGTGCCAGCAGCTTGGGTGCCGGGCGGACCCTCACAGATACGCAGTATTTT; CDR3: CASSLGAGRTLTDTQYF
size: few; J: TRBJ2-3; V: TRBV4-3; D: NA; DNA: TGCGCCAGCAGCCAAGAGTGGGTAGCGGCTAGCACAGATACGCAGTATTTT; CDR3: CASSQEWVAASTDTQYF
size: NA; J: TRBJ1-5; V: TRBV6-1; D: NA; DNA: TGTGCCAGCAGTGAAAATTTAGGCAATCAGCCCCAGCATTTT; CDR3: CASSENLGNQPQHF